The rows below give T cell receptor beta chains drawn from one sample of a study of response to subunit inactivated influenza vaccine. Using its own MiXCR run on the RT-PCR reads, TCRdb lists one record per CDR3 protein. The repertoire holds 860,000 or so distinct CDR3 sequences, with approximately 21% as singletons. Sequenced material: PBMCs from blood, taken roughly 5 days after vaccination. The receptors come from a man aged 45-65 years who received an inactivated influenza vaccine. Both conserved end residues are part of each CDR3. Fields, in order: CDR3 length, D gene, V gene, clone size, J gene, CDR3 DNA, CDR3 protein. D genes are given only for firm matches. Expanded clones are given a class, and other clones once, few, many or no size at all.

14,.,TRBV5-1,few,TRBJ1-5,TGCGCCAGCAGCTTGGAGCAGCGCAATCAGCCCCAGCATTTT,CASSLEQRNQPQHF
17,.,TRBV28,few,TRBJ1-5,TGTGCCAGCAGTCTACTGGGGACCGGTTTGGTCAATCAGCCCCAGCATTTT,CASSLLGTGLVNQPQHF
17,.,TRBV5-6,few,TRBJ2-1,TGTGCCAGCAGCTTGGTTCCGGGGCATTATAGGTACAATGAGCAGTTCTTC,CASSLVPGHYRYNEQFF
15,.,TRBV6-4,.,TRBJ2-2,TGTGCCAGCAGTGACATGGCAGGGGGGACCGGGGAGCTGTTTTTT,CASSDMAGGTGELFF
13,.,TRBV20-1,many,TRBJ2-7,TGCAGTGCTAGGGGACTTTCTTCCTACGAGCAGTACTTC,CSARGLSSYEQYF
13,.,TRBV15,few,TRBJ2-5,TGTGCCACCAGCACAGGGATTCAAGAGACCCAGTACTTC,CATSTGIQETQYF
14,.,TRBV20-1,.,TRBJ1-6,TGCAGTGCTAGTTCTCGGACAGACTTTTCACCCCTCCACTTT,CSASSRTDFSPLHF
18,TRBD2,TRBV4-3,.,TRBJ2-3,TGCGCCAGCAGCCAAGATCCCGGGAGGAGGGGTGGCACAGATACGCAGTATTTT,CASSQDPGRRGGTDTQYF
15,TRBD1,TRBV7-2,many,TRBJ2-7,TGTGCCAGCAGCTTAAGGGACAGGGGTTACGGCGAGCAGTACTTC,CASSLRDRGYGEQYF
16,TRBD1,TRBV7-6,.,TRBJ2-3,TGTGCCAGCAGTTTGCCAGGGACAGGGACCCCAGATACGCAGTATTTT,CASSLPGTGTPDTQYF
15,TRBD2,TRBV20-1,.,TRBJ2-1,TGCAGTGCTATCCCTAGCGGGAGGGGATACAATGAGCAGTTCTTC,CSAIPSGRGYNEQFF
14,.,TRBV6-4,.,TRBJ1-2,TGTGCCAGCAGTGACTCAGCAGGACTCTATGGCTACACCTTC,CASSDSAGLYGYTF
14,.,TRBV20-1,few,TRBJ2-7,TGCAGTGCTAGACGGGGCGGGGACCTCTACGAGCAGTACTTC,CSARRGGDLYEQYF
16,TRBD2,TRBV7-9,.,TRBJ2-3,TGTGCCAGCAGCTTAGCCAGACTAGCGGGAGCAGATACGCAGTATTTT,CASSLARLAGADTQYF
13,.,TRBV12-3/TRBV12-4,.,TRBJ1-2,TGTGCCAGCACTAAGGACCAGCTCTATGGCTACACCTTC,CASTKDQLYGYTF
14,TRBD1,TRBV20-1,few,TRBJ1-2,TGCAGTGCTGGACCGGGACAGGGGATCTATGGCTACACCTTC,CSAGPGQGIYGYTF
14,.,TRBV20-1,.,TRBJ2-5,TGCAGTGCCCCGAAAGCGCGGGAATGGGAGACCCAGTACTTC,CSAPKAREWETQYF
14,.,TRBV20-1,many,TRBJ1-5,TGCAGTGCTAGAGTTGGAGGGAGCAATCAGCCCCAGCATTTT,CSARVGGSNQPQHF
13,.,TRBV7-2,.,TRBJ2-5,TGTGCCAGCAGCTTAGACTGGGATAAGACCCAGTACTTC,CASSLDWDKTQYF
18,TRBD1,TRBV4-1,few,TRBJ2-2,TGCGCCAGCAGCCCCTACCCGACAGGGAGATTCAACACCGGGGAGCTGTTTTTT,CASSPYPTGRFNTGELFF
15,TRBD2,TRBV12-3/TRBV12-4,.,TRBJ2-3,TGTGCCAGCAGTTTCAGCGGGGGAGCTTCAGATACGCAGTATTTT,CASSFSGGASDTQYF
15,TRBD1,TRBV20-1,.,TRBJ2-7,TGCAGTGCCTTTGGGGGACAGATAAGGCAAGGCCACCCTCACTTC,CSAFGGQIRQGHPHF
15,.,TRBV7-9,.,TRBJ2-7,TGTTCCGTTCCTCGTACCAAGGCAGATCGTGACGAGCAGTACTTC,CSVPRTKADRDEQYF
18,TRBD1,TRBV29-1,.,TRBJ2-7,TGCAGCGTTGAAGGAGGAAGTACGGATAGGACAGGACTCTACGAGCAGTACTTC,CSVEGGSTDRTGLYEQYF
14,.,TRBV28,many,TRBJ1-5,TGTGCCAGCAGTTTCGGGGTAGGGGATCAGCCCCAGCATTTT,CASSFGVGDQPQHF
13,.,TRBV5-6,few,TRBJ2-7,TGTGCCAGCAGCTTCCCACGAACTTCCGAGCAGTACTTC,CASSFPRTSEQYF
15,.,TRBV6-5,.,TRBJ2-1,TGTGCCAGCAGTTACTCGATAAGTCCCTACAATGAGCAGTTCTTC,CASSYSISPYNEQFF
14,.,TRBV3-1,.,TRBJ2-7,TGTGCCAGCAGCCAAGACAGGCTACCCTACGAGCAGTACTTC,CASSQDRLPYEQYF
13,.,TRBV20-1,.,TRBJ1-4,TGCAGTGCTACGGGACGGATATTCGAAAAACTGTTTTTT,CSATGRIFEKLFF
14,.,TRBV18,.,TRBJ2-2,TGTGCCAGCTCACCTACAGCTAACACCGGGGAGCTGTTTTTT,CASSPTANTGELFF
13,.,TRBV18,few,TRBJ2-3,TGTGCCAGCTCACCACCGGTACGAGATACGCAGTATTTT,CASSPPVRDTQYF
13,TRBD2,TRBV12-3/TRBV12-4,.,TRBJ2-1,TGTGCCAGCAGTCCCAGTTGGGGGGGTGAGCAGTTCTTC,CASSPSWGGEQFF
14,.,TRBV20-1,.,TRBJ2-1,TGCAGTGCTCCGAGCGGAGGCTCCTACAATGAGCAGTTCTTC,CSAPSGGSYNEQFF
13,.,TRBV20-1,many,TRBJ2-7,TGCAGTGCCCTCGGACGAGAAACCTACGAGCAGTACTTC,CSALGRETYEQYF
15,.,TRBV10-3,few,TRBJ2-4,TGTGCCATCAGTGAGCCTGCAGGGTTTGAAAACATTCAGTACTTC,CAISEPAGFENIQYF
16,.,TRBV20-1,.,TRBJ1-2,TGCAGTGCTAGAGAACCCCCTTCCCAGGGGAGGCATGGCTACACCTTC,CSAREPPSQGRHGYTF
12,TRBD1,TRBV20-1,.,TRBJ1-1,TGCAGTGCTAGCATGCGGAACAGGGGGGCTTTCTTT,CSASMRNRGAFF
16,TRBD2,TRBV10-3,few,TRBJ2-7,TGTGCCATCAGTGAGTCGGCTAGCGGGAGGTCCTACGAGCAGTACTTC,CAISESASGRSYEQYF